This paragraph covers one T cell receptor beta chain sequence. Its binding antigen is unknown. Base qualities are not provided; no much larger clone lies one nucleotide away. TCRdb shows the sequencer as Illumina MiSeq. Quantitative 5'-RACE with molecular barcodes was the method used to prepare the TCR beta libraries. The original pipeline was this. To identify disease-linked TCR variants, a new computational method was used, one built on a probabilistic model of VDJ rearrangement. TCRdb reworked the public reads: Q25 trimming with fastp, MiXCR clone assembly, productive beta chains retained. Rows are unified per CDR3 protein, each entry keeping the most common DNA and genes. These V and J calls derive from TCRdb rather than the authors' analysis. This sample gives fewer than 25,000 distinct CDR3 sequences in total; 10% to 15% of them show up just once. The ten top clones hold 30% to 35% of the sample.

CDR1 and CDR2 were assigned from the germline V gene as SGHTA and FQGTGA. V is reduced by 11 bases and J by 8 bases, leaving a spacing of 19 bases between them. Inclusive of the bounding cysteine and phenylalanine, the CDR3 is 13 residues long. The read is trimmed to its CDR3 DNA, 39 bases read in frame from base 1. This entry belongs to a study of CD8 T cells in ankylosing spondylitis (TCRdb year 2017). As for the study more broadly: The study set out to find disease-linked TCR variants by profiling T cell receptor beta repertoires in ankylosing spondylitis patients and healthy donors. The whole study cohort included over a hundred healthy donors and 25 ankylosing spondylitis patients. Samples of peripheral blood were taken, and for ankylosing spondylitis patients, synovial fluid was collected as well. Results the study describes overall, beyond this receptor: The disease-linked clones had a CD8+ phenotype and were found at relatively low frequencies in peripheral blood. A TCR beta motif made up of seven or eight highly homologous amino acid variants appeared to be characteristic of blood from ankylosing spondylitis patients. Some of the motif variants had been reported before in the synovial fluid and blood of reactive arthritis patients, a finding that suggests common disease-initiation mechanisms. The disease-linked clones were reported as significantly enriched in matched synovial fluid samples from ankylosing spondylitis patients.

The receptor was isolated from a male donor with ankylosing spondylitis or in good health (not recorded which). Sample: blood. Recombination connected TRBV7-3 to TRBJ2-1; a tentative D match to TRBD2 spans 7 bases. The CDR3 reads as follows: CACGGGNRDEQFF. In nucleotide form, the sequence is TGTGCCTGTGGCGGGGGTAACAGGGATGAGCAGTTCTTC.